The sample holds many counts of the clone carrying this T cell receptor beta chain. Its antigen is not identified. This sample is drawn from a study of Graves' ophthalmopathy and Graves' hyperthyroidism. Study-level points and caveats: The blood repertoire also included most expanded thyroid clonotypes above 0.001 frequency.

Amplification of TCR beta CDR3 regions used RNA transcripts. The first round was an RT-PCR with HTBI primers, and the second round was a multiplex PCR. TCRdb used MiXCR to reprocess the multiplex PCR reads, holding one entry per CDR3 protein. Here the sample spans about 500,000 distinct CDR3 sequences, just under 40% being singletons. The CDR3 runs to 11 residues. With 4 bases removed from V and 7 bases from J, the gap between germline ends came to 4 bases. Sequencing input: peripheral blood or thyroid tissue (not recorded which). This receptor was taken from an adult man with Graves' hyperthyroidism. The chain is built from TRBV12-3 or TRBV12-4 and TRBJ1-4, with D unresolved. DNA of the CDR3: TGTGCCAGCAGTTCTCGTGAAAAACTGTTTTTT. Amino acid sequence: CASSSREKLFF.